This TCR beta chain comes out of a study of T cell changes during pregnancy in multiple sclerosis. The data were produced by immunoSEQ multiplex PCR, yet TCRdb's version contains in-frame clones alone and is incomplete. This repertoire shows around 49,000 clones, roughly 94% found once; its top ten account for almost 6%. Germline values: CDR1 GTSNPN, CDR2 SVGIG (reference sequence). Unmatched junction bases numbered 6, after V lost 1 base and J lost 8 bases. The CDR3 sequence is 14 residues long. The clonotype originates from a female donor with multiple sclerosis, enrolled in a pregnancy study. The chain links TRBV30 to TRBJ1-4; TRBD1 aligns across 8 bases. The sample here was CD8+ T cells from peripheral blood mononuclear cells, taken in the first trimester of pregnancy. CDR3 nucleotide sequence: TGTGCCTGGAGTGCAGGGGGCTTAAGAGAAAAACTGTTTTTT. This codes for CAWSAGGLREKLFF. Supplemented by reference TRBV30 and TRBJ1-4, the full variable domain reads SQTIHQWPATLVQPVGSPLSLECTVEGTSNPNLYWYRQAAGRGLQLLFYSVGIGQISSEVPQNLSASRPQDRQFILSSKKLLLSDSGFYLCAWSAGGLREKLFFGSGTQLSVL.